Below, 12 T cell receptor beta chains from the same sample are listed, as sequenced in a study of cytomegalovirus exposure and HLA in healthy donors (dated by TCRdb to about 2017). Receptors were amplified or captured by the immunoSEQ multiplex PCR assay. TCRdb holds this immuneACCESS table with in-frame rearrangements only. Some clones are missing; in checked studies, unresolved V genes explain under half, and the rest has no known cause. A total of about 56,000 clones appear in this sample, 85% to 90% of them only once. The ten top clones hold approximately 15% of the sample. Sequences were obtained from PBMCs. Receptor source: a woman between 18 and 29 years old in good health and CMV-seronegative.

The chain combines TRBV11-2 with TRBJ2-1, with D unclear. V lost 0 bases and J lost 9, with 9 bases in between. CDR1 and CDR2 (germline): SGHAT, FQNNGV. The CDR3 runs to 13 residues. The CDR3 nucleotides are TGTGCCAGCAGCTTAGATACAAATACTGAGCAGTTCTTC. Translated: CASSLDTNTEQFF.

This sequence joins TRBV29-1 and TRBJ2-5; 7 nucleotides line up with TRBD2. From germline, CDR1 is SQVTM and CDR2 ANQGSEA. Trimming took 3 bases from V and 5 from J; bases not matched to a gene: 9. The CDR3 runs 14 residues. DNA for the CDR3: TGCAGCGTTGAGGTGTCGGGGGGAGGGGAGACCCAGTACTTC. Translated, it gives CSVEVSGGGETQYF.

The chain employs TRBV2 and TRBJ1-6; 8 bases agree with TRBD1. In germline, CDR1 is SNHLY, CDR2 FYNNEI. The ends lost 2 bases at V and 7 bases at J; junction bases unmatched: 7. The CDR3 has 16 residues. This CDR3 is CASSEILGTGNSPLHF. In nucleotides, the CDR3 is TGTGCCAGCAGTGAAATCCTGGGGACAGGCAATTCACCCCTCCACTTT. Full variable domain (outside the CDR3, taken from reference TRBV2 and TRBJ1-6): EPEVTQTPSHQVTQMGQEVILRCVPISNHLYFYWYRQILGQKVEFLVSFYNNEISEKSEIFDDQFSVERPDGSNFTLKIRSTKLEDSAMYFCASSEILGTGNSPLHFGNGTRLTVT.

The rearrangement joins TRBV5-4 to TRBJ2-5; tentatively, D is TRBD2 (5 bases). V was pared by 9 bases and J by 0 bases, with 6 bases between. Germline CDR1 reads SGHNT; CDR2 reads YYREEE (reference sequence). This CDR3 spans 11 amino acids. The CDR3 sequence is CATGYQETQYF. CDR3 nucleotides: TGTGCCACGGGGTACCAAGAGACCCAGTACTTC.

This clone was observed a handful of times. The rearrangement uses TRBV2 and TRBJ1-2; 10 bases align to TRBD1. This CDR3 comprises 15 residues. V shed 5 bases, J shed 2 bases, and the junction held 5 bases outside the gene matches. The V gene's germline CDR1 is SNHLY and CDR2 FYNNEI. DNA of the CDR3: TGTGCCAGCAGTAAAGAGACAGGGGGCAACTATGGCTACACCTTC. Translation gives CASSKETGGNYGYTF. Together with reference TRBV2 and TRBJ1-2, the CDR3 gives the full variable domain: EPEVTQTPSHQVTQMGQEVILRCVPISNHLYFYWYRQILGQKVEFLVSFYNNEISEKSEIFDDQFSVERPDGSNFTLKIRSTKLEDSAMYFCASSKETGGNYGYTFGSGTRLTVV.

The chain joins TRBV4-3 to TRBJ1-4; D is possibly TRBD1 (6 bases). The CDR3 loop spans 16 amino acids. Germline V gives CDR1 LGHNA, CDR2 YSLEER. Trimming stripped 4 bases from V and 6 bases from J, with 18 bases between. CDR3 coding DNA: TGCGCCAGCAGCCGCGGAATCGGGGGGCAAGATGAAAAACTGTTTTTT. Translation: CASSRGIGGQDEKLFF.

This CDR3 reads CASSLGQGAPDNEQFF. The CDR3 coding sequence is TGTGCCAGCAGCTTGGGACAGGGGGCGCCAGACAATGAGCAGTTCTTC. The chain has TRBV5-4 and TRBJ2-1, with 10 bases identical to TRBD1. CDR3 length: 16 residues. The J segment lost 5 bases and the V segment lost 0 bases, leaving 5 bases of the junction unmatched. Per the germline V gene, CDR1 is SGHNT and CDR2 is YYREEE (reference sequence).

This clone was seen just once. The genes are TRBV4-1 and TRBJ1-1; D perhaps matches TRBD1 (6 bases). The CDR3 is 15 amino acids. Trimming left V 0 bases short and J 5 bases short, with 13 bases between. The germline V gene has CDR1 MGHRA and CDR2 YSYEKL. CDR3 nucleotides: TGCGCCAGCAGCCAAGAGAGGGGGTGGATGACTGAAGCTTTCTTT. Amino acids: CASSQERGWMTEAFF.

Remarks on this clone: Germline and junction disagree at one end, which may indicate a read error. V and J are TRBV7-7 and TRBJ2-5; 12 bases fit TRBD2. Germline V gene sequence: CDR1 SSHAT, CDR2 FNYEAQ (reference sequence). This CDR3 comprises 16 residues. Written as DNA, the CDR3 is TGTGCTAGCAGCTCTGGACTAGCGGGGAAGGGGGGTACCCAGTACTTC. Translated, it gives CASSSGLAGKGGTQYF.

This sequence joins TRBV6-5 and TRBJ2-1, with TRBD1 identical over 10 bases. Germline V gene lookup returns CDR1 MNHEY and CDR2 SVGAGI. This CDR3 is built from 14 residues. The junction had 6 bases not matched to a gene; V was cut back by 6 bases and J by 7 bases. The CDR3 DNA sequence: TGTGCCAGCAGCCGACGGACAGGGGGGAATGAGCAGTTCTTC. Its translation: CASSRRTGGNEQFF.

This rearrangement joins TRBV23-1 to TRBJ2-7, with D tentatively TRBD1 (6 bases). TRBV23-1 is filed as an ORF, its function uncertain. This CDR3 spans 22 amino acids. V was clipped by 6 bases and J by 0 bases, with 36 bases between them. DNA of the CDR3: TGCGCCAGCAGGGAAGTTGATCCCGTGGAGCCAGACAGGCTAAGCCCCTCCTACGAGCAGTACTTC. Translation: CASREVDPVEPDRLSPSYEQYF.

The chain uses TRBV27 and TRBJ2-5; a possible D gene is TRBD1 (6 bases). CDR1 MNHEY and CDR2 SMNVEV come from the germline V gene (reference sequence). V was pared by 5 bases and J by 4 bases, with 14 bases between. The CDR3 sequence is 14 residues long. The CDR3 sequence: CASSRTVSPETQYF. The CDR3 nucleotides are TGTGCCAGCAGTCGGACAGTGTCCCCAGAGACCCAGTACTTC.